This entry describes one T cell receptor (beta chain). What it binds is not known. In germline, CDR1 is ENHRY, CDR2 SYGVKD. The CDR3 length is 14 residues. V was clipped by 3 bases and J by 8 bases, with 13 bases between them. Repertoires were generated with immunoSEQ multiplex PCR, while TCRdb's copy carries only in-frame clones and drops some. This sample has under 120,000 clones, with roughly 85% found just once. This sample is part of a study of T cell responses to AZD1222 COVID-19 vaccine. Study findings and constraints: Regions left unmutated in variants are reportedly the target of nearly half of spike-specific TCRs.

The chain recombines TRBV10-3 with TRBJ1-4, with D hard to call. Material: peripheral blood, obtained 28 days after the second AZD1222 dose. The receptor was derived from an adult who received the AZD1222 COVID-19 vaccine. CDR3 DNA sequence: TGTGCCATCAGTGATAAGGCCGACAAGGAAAAACTGTTTTTT. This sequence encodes CAISDKADKEKLFF.